This TCR beta chain was sequenced in a study of blood T cell repertoires in COVID-19. Clones were sequenced by immunoSEQ multiplex PCR, and TCRdb holds only the in-frame ones, with some missing. The table shows approximately 240,000 clones, with 90% to 95% occurring only once. CDR1 and CDR2 (germline): SEHNR, FQNEAQ (reference sequence). The junction had 2 bases not matched to a gene; V was cut back by 1 base and J by 7 bases. The length of the CDR3 is 15 residues. A single count supports this clone. This clonotype was sampled from a young woman who had recovered from COVID-19. Sequencing input: PBMCs or T cells enriched from blood (not recorded which). The rearrangement joins TRBV7-9 to TRBJ2-1, with 12 bases that match TRBD2. For the CDR3, the DNA is TGTGCCAGCAGCTTAGGGACTAGCGGGGTTAATGAGCAGTTCTTC. Protein product: CASSLGTSGVNEQFF.